Below, 9 T cell receptor beta chains from the same sample are listed, as sequenced in a study of T-cell reconstitution after alpha-beta-depleted transplantation in children. Unique molecular identifiers were used to barcode this TCRbeta library. One entry per CDR3 protein results from TCRdb running MiXCR on the PCR reads. Of about 440,000 distinct CDR3 sequences listed, around two fifths are singletons. The sample was PBMCs, taken before TCRalphabeta/CD19-depleted stem cell transplant. Source of these receptors: a girl aged 2 to 10 with aplastic anemia, due to receive a stem cell transplant.

The rearrangement uses TRBV7-2 and TRBJ2-5; D uncertain. CDR1 SGHTA and CDR2 FQGNSA come from the germline V gene. The ends were cut back, 4 bases at V and 3 bases at J, with 6 bases in the middle. The CDR3 length is 12 residues. The CDR3 nucleotides read TGTGCCAGCAGCTACCTCAAAGAGACCCAGTACTTC. Its protein is CASSYLKETQYF.

The table lists this clonotype with a few counts. The rearrangement uses TRBV14 and TRBJ2-3; D ambiguous. V was cut by 0 bases and J by 5 bases, with 6 bases left in between. Germline CDR1 reads SGHDN; CDR2 reads FVKESK. The CDR3 covers 13 residues. As DNA, the CDR3 is TGTGCCAGCAGCCAAGATCTCAAAGATACGCAGTATTTT. This codes for CASSQDLKDTQYF. The complete variable domain, with remaining parts taken from reference TRBV14 and TRBJ2-3, reads EAGVTQFPSHSVIEKGQTVTLRCDPISGHDNLYWYRRVMGKEIKFLLHFVKESKQDESGMPNNRFLAERTGGTYSTLKVQPAELEDSGVYFCASSQDLKDTQYFGPGTRLTVL.

This clonotype was detected ten times or more. The rearrangement joins TRBV7-2 to TRBJ2-5; 12 bases are a match to TRBD2. Germline V gene lookup returns CDR1 SGHTA and CDR2 FQGNSA. This CDR3 is 14 amino acids long. Unmatched junction bases numbered 2, after V lost 4 bases and J lost 5 bases. The CDR3 coding sequence is TGTGCCAGCAGCTCTAGCGGGAGGGCGGAGACCCAGTACTTC. Translation gives CASSSSGRAETQYF.

The genes are TRBV6-5 and TRBJ2-7; D could derive from TRBD1 or TRBD2 (6 bases each). Germline-derived CDR1 and CDR2 are MNHEY and SVGAGI. The CDR3 runs 13 residues. V lost 2 bases to trimming and J lost 7 bases, with 12 bases between them. CDR3 region: CASSYGGPGEQYF. The CDR3 region has the DNA TGTGCCAGCAGTTACGGGGGGCCGGGGGAGCAGTACTTC.

This chain links TRBV30 with TRBJ1-5; D gene uncertain. The V end was cut by 4 bases, the J end by 3 bases, with 4 bases between. Germline V gene sequence: CDR1 GTSNPN, CDR2 SVGIG (reference sequence). The CDR3 spans 11 residues. CDR3 amino acids: CAWTFNQPQHF. CDR3 DNA sequence: TGTGCCTGGACTTTCAATCAGCCCCAGCATTTT.

This chain connects TRBV11-3 to TRBJ2-3; D might be TRBD1 (5 bases). V was trimmed by 1 base and J by 5 bases, leaving 19 bases between them. Germline V gene data show CDR1 as SGHNT and CDR2 as YENEEA. The CDR3 has 17 amino acids. The CDR3 loop is CASSLGPAGWDQDTQYF. DNA for the CDR3: TGTGCCAGCAGCTTAGGTCCGGCAGGGTGGGATCAAGATACGCAGTATTTT.

The V call is TRBV15, the J call TRBJ1-5, with D unclear. Germline loops: CDR1 LNHNV, CDR2 YYDKDF (reference sequence). This CDR3 region has 14 residues. V was trimmed by 1 base and J by 4 bases, leaving 8 bases between them. CDR3 sequence (DNA): TGTGCCACCAGCAGAGGTCAGCTTAATCAGCCCCAGCATTTT. It specifies CATSRGQLNQPQHF. The variable domain in full, with the rest retrieved from reference TRBV15 and TRBJ1-5, is DAMVIQNPRYQVTQFGKPVTLSCSQTLNHNVMYWYQQKSSQAPKLLFHYYDKDFNNEADTPDNFQSRRPNTSFCFLDIRSPGLGDTAMYLCATSRGQLNQPQHFGDGTRLSIL.

The CDR3 DNA is TGCGCCAGCAGCTTGTTACGGGCCGACGATGAGCAGTACTTC. Its protein product is CASSLLRADDEQYF. This sequence joins TRBV5-1 and TRBJ2-7, with D unclear. CDR1 SGHRS and CDR2 YFSETQ come from the germline V gene. The CDR3 length is 14 residues. Trimming stripped 1 base from V and 7 bases from J, with 15 bases between.

The V gene is TRBV20-1, the J gene TRBJ2-7, with D possibly being TRBD1 or TRBD2 (5 bases each). The CDR3 is 14 residues long. Deletions cut 0 bases from V and 1 base from J, with 10 bases between. Germline values: CDR1 DFQATT, CDR2 SNEGSKA (reference sequence). CDR3 protein: CSARDWDASYEQYF. The CDR3 DNA reads as TGCAGTGCTAGAGATTGGGACGCATCCTACGAGCAGTACTTC.